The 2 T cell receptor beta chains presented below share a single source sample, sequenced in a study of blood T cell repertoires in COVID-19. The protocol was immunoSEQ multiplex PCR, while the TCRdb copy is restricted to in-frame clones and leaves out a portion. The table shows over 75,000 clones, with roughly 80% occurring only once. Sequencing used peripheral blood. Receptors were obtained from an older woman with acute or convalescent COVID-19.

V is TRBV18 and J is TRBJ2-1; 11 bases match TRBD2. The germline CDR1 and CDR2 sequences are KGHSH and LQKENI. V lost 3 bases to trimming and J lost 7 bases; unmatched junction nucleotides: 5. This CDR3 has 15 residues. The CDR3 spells CASSPRLAGTNEQFF. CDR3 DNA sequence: TGTGCCAGCTCACCCAGACTAGCGGGAACGAATGAGCAGTTCTTC.

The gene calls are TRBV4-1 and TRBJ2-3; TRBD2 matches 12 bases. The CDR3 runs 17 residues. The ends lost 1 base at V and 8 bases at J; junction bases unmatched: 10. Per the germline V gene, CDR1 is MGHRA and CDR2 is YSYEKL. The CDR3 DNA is TGCGCCAGCAGCCAAGCCTCGAGCCTAGCGGGAGGGGGTACGCAGTATTTT. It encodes CASSQASSLAGGGTQYF.